Listed here are 17 T cell receptor beta chains from one sample, sequenced in a study of blood T cell repertoires in COVID-19. This table comes from immunoSEQ multiplex PCR, and its TCRdb copy is limited to in-frame clones, with some not included. The data show roughly 200,000 clones, 78% seen once. Specimen: peripheral blood. The receptor set was obtained from a woman of 80 years or more with active or convalescent COVID-19.

This clone was seen more than once but under ten times. The gene calls are TRBV7-9 and TRBJ1-3, with 7 nucleotides matching TRBD1. Germline CDR1 SEHNR, CDR2 FQNEAQ (reference sequence). The CDR3 runs to 17 residues. Germline trimming cut 3 bases from V and 4 bases from J; bases unmatched to any gene: 12. The CDR3 DNA is TGTGCCAGCAGCTTTTCCAGGGGGTCTGTGGGAGGAAACACCATATATTTT. Translated, it gives CASSFSRGSVGGNTIYF.

This clone was picked up many times. This CDR3 reads CASRGSTSGGYNEQFF. The DNA of the CDR3 is TGTGCCAGCAGAGGGAGCACTAGCGGGGGGTACAATGAGCAGTTCTTC. The chain has TRBV11-2 and TRBJ2-1, with 12 bases that match TRBD2. This CDR3 comprises 16 residues. With 6 bases clipped from V and 4 bases from J, the junction kept 7 bases outside the gene matches. Germline CDR1 SGHAT, CDR2 FQNNGV.

The rearrangement links TRBV23-1 to TRBJ1-2, with 9 nucleotides matching TRBD1. TRBV23-1 is given ORF status, its function remaining uncertain. V was pared by 4 bases and J by 1 base, with 7 bases of the junction left unmatched. The CDR3 loop spans 16 amino acids. The CDR3 bases are TGCGCCAGCAGTCGGGGACAGGGTATCTATAACTATGGCTACACCTTC. Amino acids: CASSRGQGIYNYGYTF.

The chain has TRBV10-3 and TRBJ1-2; D possibly corresponds to TRBD1 (6 bases). Germline V CDR1 and CDR2: ENHRY, SYGVKD. This CDR3 comprises 14 residues. V was trimmed by 3 bases and J by 8 bases, leaving 16 bases between them. The CDR3 sequence is CAISESQGSLGYTF. The CDR3 DNA reads TGTGCCATCAGTGAATCCCAGGGGAGTCTCGGCTACACCTTC.

The CDR3 bases are TGTGCCAGCACCCGGGGAGGGGGGAACACTGAAGCTTTCTTT. This codes for CASTRGGGNTEAFF. This chain links TRBV28 with TRBJ1-1, with D possibly TRBD1 on 6 matching bases. V was pared by 7 bases and J by 1 base, with 13 bases between. The CDR3 is 14 residues long. Germline values: CDR1 MDHEN, CDR2 SYDVKM.

This chain uses TRBV10-3 with TRBJ2-2, with a weak D call TRBD2 (5 bases). V lost 5 bases and J lost 1, with 8 bases in between. The germline CDR1 and CDR2 sequences are ENHRY and SYGVKD. The CDR3 extends over 14 amino acids. CDR3 nucleotide sequence: TGTGCCATCAGTTGGGGAGAGAACACCGGGGAGCTGTTTTTT. Its translation is CAISWGENTGELFF.

The chain joins TRBV2 to TRBJ1-2; 7 nucleotides line up with TRBD1. Germline assignment: CDR1 SNHLY and CDR2 FYNNEI. This CDR3 contains 11 residues. Unmatched junction bases numbered 5, after V lost 6 bases and J lost 10 bases. Here the CDR3 reads CASRATGAYTF. The DNA of the CDR3 is TGTGCCAGCAGGGCAACAGGGGCCTACACCTTC.

The chain recombines TRBV27 with TRBJ1-2; 9 positions match TRBD1. V was clipped by 4 bases and J by 1 base; unmatched bases: 4. The CDR3 is made up of 15 amino acids. Germline loops: CDR1 MNHEY, CDR2 SMNVEV (reference sequence). The CDR3 DNA reads TGTGCCAGCAGTTCTGGACAGGGGAGTAACTATGGCTACACCTTC. This gives the protein CASSSGQGSNYGYTF.

The chain links TRBV6-1 to TRBJ2-7, with D perhaps TRBD2 (5 bases). The CDR3 covers 14 residues. V was shortened by 3 bases and J by 3 bases, with 12 bases between the two germline ends. CDR1 is MNHNS, CDR2 SASEGT, per germline. DNA of the CDR3: TGTGCCAGCAGTGACACGACGGACTTCTACGAGCAGTACTTC. Translating it yields CASSDTTDFYEQYF.

The rearrangement joins TRBV5-1 to TRBJ2-3; D perhaps matches TRBD2 (6 bases). The CDR3 spans 15 residues. V lost 4 bases and J lost 1, with 13 bases in between. Germline lookup yields CDR1 SGHRS and CDR2 YFSETQ. Here the CDR3 DNA reads TGCGCCAGCAGCCCGGCGCGGGGTGGCACAGATACGCAGTATTTT. This translates into CASSPARGGTDTQYF.

The gene calls are TRBV5-1 and TRBJ1-1; tentatively, D is TRBD1 (6 bases). Trimming removed 4 bases at V and 3 bases at J, with 13 bases between. This CDR3 region has 14 residues. Germline lookup yields CDR1 SGHRS and CDR2 YFSETQ. This CDR3 reads CASSAQGGDTEAFF. DNA of the CDR3: TGCGCCAGCAGCGCACAGGGTGGGGACACTGAAGCTTTCTTT.

The chain carries TRBV5-1 and TRBJ2-1; TRBD1 is a possible D gene (6 bases). CDR1 is SGHRS and CDR2 is YFSETQ in the germline V gene. The CDR3 is made up of 14 amino acids. With 6 bases removed from V and 1 base from J, the gap between germline ends came to 11 bases. In DNA, the CDR3 is TGCGCCAGCACCGCGGACAGTTCCTACAATGAGCAGTTCTTC. It translates to CASTADSSYNEQFF.

The genes are TRBV10-3 and TRBJ1-1; a weak D match, TRBD1 (6 bases). Per germline, CDR1 ENHRY and CDR2 SYGVKD. The V gene lost 8 bases and the J gene lost 0 bases, with 16 bases spanning the gap. The CDR3 spans 15 residues. CDR3 amino acids: CAIAIWGGLNTEAFF. In nucleotides, the CDR3 is TGTGCCATCGCCATTTGGGGGGGGCTGAACACTGAAGCTTTCTTT.

This sequence joins TRBV10-3 and TRBJ2-5; possibly TRBD1 for D (6 bases). V was trimmed by 0 bases and J by 2 bases, leaving 13 bases between them. The CDR3 is 16 residues long. Looked up from germline, CDR1 is ENHRY and CDR2 is SYGVKD. The CDR3 bases are TGTGCCATCAGTGAGTCGGGCAGGGGCAATCAAGAGACCCAGTACTTC. The encoded protein is CAISESGRGNQETQYF.

For the CDR3, the DNA is TGTGCCAGCAGTGACCGTGTCGAGAGCTACGAGCAGTACTTC. Residues: CASSDRVESYEQYF. V and J are TRBV6-1 and TRBJ2-7; D gene unclear. This CDR3 contains 14 residues. Trimming left V 3 bases short and J 3 bases short, with 12 bases between. Germline V CDR1 and CDR2: MNHNS, SASEGT.

The chain combines TRBV5-5 with TRBJ2-7; weak D call: TRBD2 (6 bases). The CDR3 is 13 amino acids. CDR1 and CDR2 (germline): SGHKS, YYEKEE (reference sequence). The V end was cut by 4 bases, the J end by 6 bases, with 14 bases between. CDR3 sequence (DNA): TGTGCCAGCAGCACCGGACTGCGGGGCGAGCAGTACTTC. This gives the protein CASSTGLRGEQYF.

The chain employs TRBV10-3 and TRBJ2-7; TRBD2 is a possible D gene (7 bases). There are 14 residues in the CDR3. Germline-derived CDR1 and CDR2 are ENHRY and SYGVKD. V lost 11 bases and J lost 0, with 17 bases in between. The CDR3 loop reads CASRGGMSSYEQYF. The DNA of the CDR3 is TGTGCCTCAAGGGGGGGGATGAGCTCCTACGAGCAGTACTTC.